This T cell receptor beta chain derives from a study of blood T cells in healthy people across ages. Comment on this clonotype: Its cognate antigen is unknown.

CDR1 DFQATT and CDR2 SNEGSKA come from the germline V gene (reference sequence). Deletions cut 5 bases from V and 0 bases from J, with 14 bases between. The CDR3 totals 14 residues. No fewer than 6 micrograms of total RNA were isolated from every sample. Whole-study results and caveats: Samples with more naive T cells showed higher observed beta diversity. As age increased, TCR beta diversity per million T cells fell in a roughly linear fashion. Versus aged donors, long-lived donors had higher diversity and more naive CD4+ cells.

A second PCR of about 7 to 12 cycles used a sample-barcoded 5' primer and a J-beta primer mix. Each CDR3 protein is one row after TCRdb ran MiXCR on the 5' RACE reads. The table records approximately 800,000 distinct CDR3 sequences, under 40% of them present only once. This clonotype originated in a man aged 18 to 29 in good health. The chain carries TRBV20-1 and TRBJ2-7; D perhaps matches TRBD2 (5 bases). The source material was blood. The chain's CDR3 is CSAGEFPSSYEQYF. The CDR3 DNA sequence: TGCAGTGCTGGGGAGTTTCCAAGCTCCTACGAGCAGTACTTC.